The present T cell receptor (beta chain) was sequenced within a study of cytomegalovirus exposure and HLA in healthy donors. V lost 5 bases and J 2 bases, leaving 23 bases between the germline ends. This CDR3 has 18 residues. The germline gives CDR1 SGHTA, CDR2 FQGNSA. General study points: In a later analysis, a genetic analysis reported fewer productive-TCR N-insertions in an Asian-associated ancestry cluster than the cohort average.

PCR employed 60 Vbeta and 13 Jbeta primers. Generated by immunoSEQ multiplex PCR, the TCRdb table keeps only in-frame clones and is missing some. The sample has approximately 200,000 clones; around 74% are singletons. As regards this clone: The antigen remains unidentified.

The V gene is TRBV7-2, the J gene TRBJ2-3, with D perhaps matching TRBD2 (7 bases). The receptor was isolated from a girl between 10 and 17 years old in good health and CMV-seropositive. The sequencing sample was made of PBMCs. The chain's CDR3 is CASSPKGGRFTPTDTQYF. The CDR3 coding sequence is TGTGCCAGCAGCCCCAAGGGGGGGCGATTTACCCCCACAGATACGCAGTATTTT.